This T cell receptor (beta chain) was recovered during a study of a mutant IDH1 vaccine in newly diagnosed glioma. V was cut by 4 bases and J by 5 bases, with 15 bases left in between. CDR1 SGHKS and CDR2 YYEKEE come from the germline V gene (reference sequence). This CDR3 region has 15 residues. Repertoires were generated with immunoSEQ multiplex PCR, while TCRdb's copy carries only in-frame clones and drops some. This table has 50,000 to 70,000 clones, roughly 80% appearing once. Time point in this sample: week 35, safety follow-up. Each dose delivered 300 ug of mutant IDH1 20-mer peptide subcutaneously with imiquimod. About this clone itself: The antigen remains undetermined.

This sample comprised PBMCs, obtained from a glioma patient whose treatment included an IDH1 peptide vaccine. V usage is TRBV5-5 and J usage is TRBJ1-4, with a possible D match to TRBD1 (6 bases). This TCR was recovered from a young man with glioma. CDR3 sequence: CASSVRTGANEKLFF. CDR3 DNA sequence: TGTGCCAGCAGCGTCCGGACGGGGGCGAATGAAAAACTGTTTTTT.